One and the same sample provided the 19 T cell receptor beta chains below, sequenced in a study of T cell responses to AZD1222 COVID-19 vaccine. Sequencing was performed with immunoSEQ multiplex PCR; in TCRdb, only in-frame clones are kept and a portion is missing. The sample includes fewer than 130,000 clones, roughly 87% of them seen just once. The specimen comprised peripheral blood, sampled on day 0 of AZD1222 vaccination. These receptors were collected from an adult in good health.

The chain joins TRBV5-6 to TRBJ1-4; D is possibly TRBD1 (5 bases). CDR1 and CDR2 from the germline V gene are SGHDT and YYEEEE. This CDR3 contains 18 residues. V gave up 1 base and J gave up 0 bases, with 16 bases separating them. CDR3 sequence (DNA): TGTGCCAGCAGCTTGTTCAGGGTGCGAGTTTCAACTAATGAAAAACTGTTTTTT. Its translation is CASSLFRVRVSTNEKLFF.

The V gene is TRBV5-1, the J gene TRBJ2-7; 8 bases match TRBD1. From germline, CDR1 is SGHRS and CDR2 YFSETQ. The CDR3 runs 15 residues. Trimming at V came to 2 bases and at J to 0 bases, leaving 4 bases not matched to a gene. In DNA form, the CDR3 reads TGCGCCAGCAGCTTCACAGGGGGAAGCTCCTACGAGCAGTACTTC. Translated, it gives CASSFTGGSSYEQYF.

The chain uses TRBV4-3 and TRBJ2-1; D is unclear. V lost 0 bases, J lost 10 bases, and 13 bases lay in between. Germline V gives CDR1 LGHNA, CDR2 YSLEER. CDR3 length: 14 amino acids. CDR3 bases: TGCGCCAGCAGCCAAGATGTGGGCCTGCGGGAGCAGTTCTTC. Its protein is CASSQDVGLREQFF.

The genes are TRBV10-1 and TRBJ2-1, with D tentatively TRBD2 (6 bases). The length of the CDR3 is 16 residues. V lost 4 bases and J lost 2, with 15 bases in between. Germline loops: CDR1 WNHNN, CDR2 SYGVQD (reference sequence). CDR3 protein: CASSAGAGSPYNEQFF. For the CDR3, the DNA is TGCGCCAGCAGTGCGGGAGCAGGGAGCCCCTACAATGAGCAGTTCTTC.

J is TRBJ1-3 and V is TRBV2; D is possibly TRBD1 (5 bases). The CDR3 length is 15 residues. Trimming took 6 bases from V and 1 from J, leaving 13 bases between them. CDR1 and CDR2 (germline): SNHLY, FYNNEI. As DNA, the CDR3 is TGTGCCAGCAGGAATCGCGACAGTTCTGGAAACACCATATATTTT. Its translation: CASRNRDSSGNTIYF.

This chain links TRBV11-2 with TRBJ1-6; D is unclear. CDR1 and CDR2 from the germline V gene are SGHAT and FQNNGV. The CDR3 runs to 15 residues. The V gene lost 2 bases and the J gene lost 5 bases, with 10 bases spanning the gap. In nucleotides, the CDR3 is TGTGCCAGCAGCTTACTGGGGAGGGATAATTCACCCCTCCACTTT. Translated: CASSLLGRDNSPLHF.

CDR3 loop: CSVEPLAGNIQYF. The DNA of the CDR3 is TGCAGCGTTGAACCCCTAGCGGGAAACATTCAGTACTTC. The genes are TRBV29-1 and TRBJ2-4, with TRBD2 identical over 8 bases. CDR1 SQVTM and CDR2 ANQGSEA come from the germline V gene. The CDR3 has 13 amino acids. V dropped 2 bases and J dropped 6; count of bases not matched to a gene: 3.

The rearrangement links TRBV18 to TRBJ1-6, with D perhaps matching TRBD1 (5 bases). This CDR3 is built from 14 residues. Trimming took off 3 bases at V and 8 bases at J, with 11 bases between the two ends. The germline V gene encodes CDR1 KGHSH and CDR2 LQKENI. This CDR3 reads CASSPGDEDSPLHF. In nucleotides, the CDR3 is TGTGCCAGCTCACCGGGGGACGAGGATTCACCCCTCCACTTT.

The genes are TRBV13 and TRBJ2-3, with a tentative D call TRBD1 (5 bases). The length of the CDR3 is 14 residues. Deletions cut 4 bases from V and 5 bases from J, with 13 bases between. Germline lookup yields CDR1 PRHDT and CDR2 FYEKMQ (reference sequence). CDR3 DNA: TGTGCCAGCAGCTCCCAGGGCCTCGGAGATACGCAGTATTTT. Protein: CASSSQGLGDTQYF.

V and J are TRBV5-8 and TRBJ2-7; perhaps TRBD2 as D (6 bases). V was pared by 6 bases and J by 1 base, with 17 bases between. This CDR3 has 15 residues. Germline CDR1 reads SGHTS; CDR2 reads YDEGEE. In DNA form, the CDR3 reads TGTGCCAGCAATCCCTACGGGAGAGGTTCCTACGAGCAGTACTTC. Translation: CASNPYGRGSYEQYF.

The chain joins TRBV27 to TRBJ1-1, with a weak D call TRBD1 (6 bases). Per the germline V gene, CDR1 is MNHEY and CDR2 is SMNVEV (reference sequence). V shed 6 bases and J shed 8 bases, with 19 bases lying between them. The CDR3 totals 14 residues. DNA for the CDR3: TGTGCCAGCAGCCTTTGGGGGGTCGACAGGGAAGCTTTCTTT. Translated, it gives CASSLWGVDREAFF.

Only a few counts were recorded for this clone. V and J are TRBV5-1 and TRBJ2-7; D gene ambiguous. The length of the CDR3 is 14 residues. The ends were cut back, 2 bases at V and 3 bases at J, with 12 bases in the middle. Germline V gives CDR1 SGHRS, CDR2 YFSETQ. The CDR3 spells CASSLADGYYEQYF. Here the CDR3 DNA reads TGCGCCAGCAGCTTAGCCGACGGATACTACGAGCAGTACTTC. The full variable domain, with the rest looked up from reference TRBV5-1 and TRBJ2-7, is KAGVTQTPRYLIKTRGQQVTLSCSPISGHRSVSWYQQTPGQGLQFLFEYFSETQRNKGNFPGRFSGRQFSNSRSEMNVSTLELGDSALYLCASSLADGYYEQYFGPGTRLTVT.

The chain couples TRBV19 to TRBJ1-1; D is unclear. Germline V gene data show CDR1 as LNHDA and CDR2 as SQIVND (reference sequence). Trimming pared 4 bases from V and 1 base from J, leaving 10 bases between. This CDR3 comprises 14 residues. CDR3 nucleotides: TGTGCCAGTAGTACCCGGACGGGGAACACTGAAGCTTTCTTT. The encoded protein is CASSTRTGNTEAFF.

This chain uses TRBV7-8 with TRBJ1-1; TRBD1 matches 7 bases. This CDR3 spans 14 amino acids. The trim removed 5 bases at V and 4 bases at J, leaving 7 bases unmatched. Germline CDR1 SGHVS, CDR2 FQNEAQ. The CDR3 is CASSLSGGGTEAFF. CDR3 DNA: TGTGCCAGCAGCCTATCAGGGGGAGGCACTGAAGCTTTCTTT.

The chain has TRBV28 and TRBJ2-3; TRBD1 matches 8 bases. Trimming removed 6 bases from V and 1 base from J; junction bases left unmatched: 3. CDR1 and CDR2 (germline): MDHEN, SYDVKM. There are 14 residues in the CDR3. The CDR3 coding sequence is TGTGCCAGCAGGTCAGGGGGCGGCACAGATACGCAGTATTTT. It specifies CASRSGGGTDTQYF. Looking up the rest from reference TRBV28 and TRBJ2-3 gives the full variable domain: DVKVTQSSRYLVKRTGEKVFLECVQDMDHENMFWYRQDPGLGLRLIYFSYDVKMKEKGDIPEGYSVSREKKERFSLILESASTNQTSMYLCASRSGGGTDTQYFGPGTRLTVL.

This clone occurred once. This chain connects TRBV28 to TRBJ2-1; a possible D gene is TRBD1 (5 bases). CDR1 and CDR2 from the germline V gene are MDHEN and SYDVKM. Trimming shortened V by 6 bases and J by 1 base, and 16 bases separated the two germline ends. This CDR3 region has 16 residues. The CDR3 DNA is TGTGCCAGCAGGTTGCCCCACAGGAGTTCCTACAATGAGCAGTTCTTC. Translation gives CASRLPHRSSYNEQFF.

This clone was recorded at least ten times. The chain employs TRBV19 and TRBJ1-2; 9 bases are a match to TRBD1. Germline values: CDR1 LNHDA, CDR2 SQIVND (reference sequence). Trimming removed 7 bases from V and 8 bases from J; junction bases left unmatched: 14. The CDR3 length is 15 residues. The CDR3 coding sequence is TGTGCCAGTAACCCTATGCCGGGACAGGGAAGGGGCTACACCTTC. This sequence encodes CASNPMPGQGRGYTF.

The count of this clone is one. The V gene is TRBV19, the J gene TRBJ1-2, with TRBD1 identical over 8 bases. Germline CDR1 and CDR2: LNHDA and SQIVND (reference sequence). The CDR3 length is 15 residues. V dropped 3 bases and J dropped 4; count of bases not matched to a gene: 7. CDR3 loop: CASSIGQGSGYGYTF. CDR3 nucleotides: TGTGCCAGTAGTATCGGACAGGGTAGTGGCTATGGCTACACCTTC. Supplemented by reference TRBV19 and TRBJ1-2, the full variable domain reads DGGITQSPKYLFRKEGQNVTLSCEQNLNHDAMYWYRQDPGQGLRLIYYSQIVNDFQKGDIAEGYSVSREKKESFPLTVTSAQKNPTAFYLCASSIGQGSGYGYTFGSGTRLTVV.

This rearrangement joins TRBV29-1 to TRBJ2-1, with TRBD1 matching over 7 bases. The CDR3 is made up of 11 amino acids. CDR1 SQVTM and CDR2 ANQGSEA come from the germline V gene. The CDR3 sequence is CTGTANNEQFF. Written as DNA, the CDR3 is TGCACTGGGACAGCCAACAATGAGCAGTTCTTC.